A single sample is the source of the 20 T cell receptor beta chains below, sequenced in a study of blood T cell repertoires in COVID-19. Only in-frame clones appear in the TCRdb table, and some are missing; sequencing was by immunoSEQ multiplex PCR. Of approximately 240,000 clones listed, roughly four fifths are singletons. Sequencing used peripheral blood. All receptors derive from a young woman who had recovered from COVID-19.

The chain carries TRBV6-4 and TRBJ2-1; a possible D gene is TRBD2 (6 bases). V was cut by 0 bases and J by 8 bases, with 14 bases left in between. The CDR3 length is 15 residues. The V gene's germline CDR1 is MRHNA and CDR2 SNTAGT. CDR3 bases: TGTGCCAGCAGTGACTCGATAGGACTACAGCATGAGCAGTTCTTC. Its protein product is CASSDSIGLQHEQFF.

The J gene is TRBJ2-1, the V gene TRBV24-1; 7 positions agree with TRBD1. The CDR3 covers 17 residues. Germline values: CDR1 KGHDR, CDR2 SFDVKD. V shed 0 bases and J 9 bases; nucleotides not matched to a gene: 13. CDR3 sequence: CATSDLRPDRAKSEQFF. Here the CDR3 DNA reads TGTGCCACCAGTGATTTGCGGCCAGACAGGGCGAAAAGTGAGCAGTTCTTC.

This chain connects TRBV5-6 to TRBJ1-2; D may be TRBD1 (6 bases). The V gene's germline CDR1 is SGHDT and CDR2 YYEEEE. The CDR3 consists of 14 residues. V lost 0 bases and J 2 bases, leaving 8 bases between the germline ends. CDR3 sequence reads: CASSLGQANYGYTF. CDR3 sequence (DNA): TGTGCCAGCAGCTTGGGACAGGCGAACTATGGCTACACCTTC.

This chain uses TRBV19 with TRBJ1-1; perhaps TRBD1 as D (5 bases). Between the trimmed V and J ends, which lost 0 bases and 6 bases, there was a span of 14 bases. Germline V gene lookup returns CDR1 LNHDA and CDR2 SQIVND (reference sequence). The CDR3 length is 15 residues. The CDR3 DNA follows: TGTGCCAGTAGTATAGAGGGCAGGGTAACGGCTGAAGCTTTCTTT. Translation gives CASSIEGRVTAEAFF.

The chain is built from TRBV28 and TRBJ1-3; D gene ambiguous. The germline V gene encodes CDR1 MDHEN and CDR2 SYDVKM. The CDR3 has 11 residues. Trimming left V 3 bases short and J 7 bases short, with 4 bases between. CDR3 sequence reads: CASSFSNTIYF. CDR3 nucleotides: TGTGCCAGCAGTTTTAGTAACACCATATATTTT.

The chain combines TRBV6-5 with TRBJ1-1; no clear D gene. Deletions cut 7 bases from V and 4 bases from J, with 19 bases between. The CDR3 is made up of 15 amino acids. Germline CDR1 reads MNHEY; CDR2 reads SVGAGI. This chain's CDR3 is CASTPRLVIPTEAFF. The CDR3 DNA sequence: TGTGCCAGCACCCCCCGGTTGGTGATTCCCACTGAAGCTTTCTTT.

CDR3 coding DNA: TGTGCCAGCAGCATTCCGACTCCTATAGACAATGAGCAGTTCTTC. It is translated as CASSIPTPIDNEQFF. This chain links TRBV2 with TRBJ2-1; no clear D gene. This CDR3 is 15 amino acids long. The V gene lost 6 bases and the J gene lost 5 bases, with 17 bases spanning the gap. Germline V gene data show CDR1 as SNHLY and CDR2 as FYNNEI.

The CDR3 is CASSQERSSGDPYEQYF. CDR3 DNA sequence: TGTGCCAGCAGCCAAGAGAGGTCTAGCGGGGACCCCTACGAGCAGTACTTC. V usage is TRBV3-1 (or the pseudogene TRBV3-2) and J usage is TRBJ2-7; TRBD2 agrees at 9 bases. CDR1 and CDR2 from the germline V gene are LGHDT and YNNKEL (reference sequence). The CDR3 runs 17 residues. J gave up 2 bases and V 0 bases, and 8 bases lay outside the gene matches.

This chain uses TRBV9 with TRBJ2-7, with 7 bases that match TRBD1. V shed 4 bases, J shed 2 bases, and the junction held 6 bases outside the gene matches. Germline CDR1 reads SGDLS; CDR2 reads YYNGEE. This CDR3 is built from 14 residues. The CDR3 bases are TGTGCCAGCAGCTTCCGGGACAGAGCCTACGAGCAGTACTTC. It yields the protein CASSFRDRAYEQYF.

V is TRBV7-6 and J is TRBJ2-7, with TRBD1 as a possible D gene (6 bases). CDR3 length equals 16 residues. CDR1 is SGHVS and CDR2 is FNYEAQ in the germline V gene. Trimming removed 1 base at V and 4 bases at J, with 17 bases between. The CDR3 here is CASSLVGAGEGYEQYF. Here the CDR3 DNA reads TGTGCCAGCAGCTTAGTCGGGGCAGGGGAAGGGTACGAGCAGTACTTC. The full variable domain, with the rest looked up from reference TRBV7-6 and TRBJ2-7, is GAGVSQSPRYKVTKRGQDVALRCDPISGHVSLYWYRQALGQGPEFLTYFNYEAQQDKSGLPNDRFSAERPEGSISTLTIQRTEQRDSAMYRCASSLVGAGEGYEQYFGPGTRLTVT.

The rearrangement joins TRBV30 to TRBJ2-7, with 8 positions matching TRBD2. Trimming cost V 0 bases and J 6 bases; bases outside gene matches: 4. From germline, CDR1 is GTSNPN and CDR2 SVGIG (reference sequence). CDR3 length: 13 amino acids. The CDR3 DNA sequence: TGTGCCTGGAGTGTACGAGCGGGAGTCGAGCAGTACTTC. It translates to CAWSVRAGVEQYF.

This clone has only one observation. The chain carries TRBV5-1 and TRBJ2-5; tentatively, D is TRBD2 (6 bases). The germline gives CDR1 SGHRS, CDR2 YFSETQ. V lost 4 bases and J lost 5, with 21 bases in between. CDR3 length: 16 residues. CDR3 coding DNA: TGCGCCAGCAGCCCCCGAGTTGTGCGGGGAGAGGAGACCCAGTACTTC. Protein: CASSPRVVRGEETQYF.

This clone has only one observation. V usage is TRBV30 and J usage is TRBJ2-5, with D maybe TRBD2 (6 bases). The CDR3 has 12 residues. Germline V gene data show CDR1 as GTSNPN and CDR2 as SVGIG (reference sequence). Trimming left V 4 bases short and J 3 bases short, with 9 bases between. For the CDR3, the DNA is TGTGCCTGGACGCGGGATAAAGAGACCCAGTACTTC. The encoded protein is CAWTRDKETQYF.

The gene calls are TRBV27 and TRBJ2-5; 13 bases match TRBD2. Unmatched junction bases numbered 4, after V lost 5 bases and J lost 1 base. The CDR3 sequence is 16 residues long. Germline V lookup: CDR1 MNHEY, CDR2 SMNVEV (reference sequence). The DNA of the CDR3 is TGTGCCAGCAGTATCGGGACTAGCGGGACCCAAGAGACCCAGTACTTC. Amino acids: CASSIGTSGTQETQYF.

V and J are TRBV29-1 and TRBJ2-3, with a tentative D call TRBD1 (7 bases). The V and J ends lost 4 bases and 3 bases respectively, with 20 bases between them. Germline V lookup: CDR1 SQVTM, CDR2 ANQGSEA. This CDR3 is built from 16 residues. CDR3 sequence reads: CSVAPGGSTGTDTQYF. The CDR3, as DNA: TGCAGCGTTGCCCCAGGGGGGTCGACAGGGACAGATACGCAGTATTTT.

The V call is TRBV19, the J call TRBJ2-3; D is possibly TRBD1 (6 bases). Germline V CDR1 and CDR2: LNHDA, SQIVND (reference sequence). The CDR3 covers 17 residues. V gave up 1 base and J gave up 1 base, with 15 bases separating them. Here the CDR3 reads CASSIGGGWLGTDTQYF. CDR3 nucleotide sequence: TGTGCCAGTAGTATAGGAGGGGGTTGGTTAGGCACAGATACGCAGTATTTT.

CDR3 sequence (DNA): TGCGCCAGCAGTGGGGGACAGGGGGTCTCATACGAGCAGTACTTC. Encoded protein: CASSGGQGVSYEQYF. V usage is TRBV10-1 and J usage is TRBJ2-7; 11 bases fit TRBD1. With 4 bases clipped from V and 4 bases from J, the junction kept 6 bases outside the gene matches. The CDR3 extends over 15 amino acids. Germline CDR1 reads WNHNN; CDR2 reads SYGVQD (reference sequence).

The chain recombines TRBV5-6 with TRBJ1-3; D may be TRBD1 (5 bases). Germline CDR1 is SGHDT and CDR2 is YYEEEE. The CDR3 has 15 residues. Between the trimmed V and J ends, which lost 4 bases and 0 bases, there was a span of 11 bases. The CDR3: CASSKGLASGNTIYF. CDR3 DNA sequence: TGTGCCAGCAGCAAGGGGTTGGCCTCTGGAAACACCATATATTTT.

This clone was picked up one time. This chain joins TRBV28 and TRBJ2-2; 7 positions agree with TRBD2. The length of the CDR3 is 15 residues. Trimming at V came to 3 bases and at J to 6 bases, leaving 7 bases not matched to a gene. The V gene's germline CDR1 is MDHEN and CDR2 SYDVKM. CDR3 residues: CASSFWGRASGELFF. The CDR3 bases are TGTGCCAGCAGTTTTTGGGGGAGGGCCTCCGGGGAGCTGTTTTTT. Full variable domain (missing parts from reference TRBV28 and TRBJ2-2): DVKVTQSSRYLVKRTGEKVFLECVQDMDHENMFWYRQDPGLGLRLIYFSYDVKMKEKGDIPEGYSVSREKKERFSLILESASTNQTSMYLCASSFWGRASGELFFGEGSRLTVL.

The chain combines TRBV27 with TRBJ2-5, with 7 bases aligning to TRBD2. Germline loops: CDR1 MNHEY, CDR2 SMNVEV (reference sequence). CDR3 length: 17 residues. V lost 6 bases and J lost 5; bases outside the gene matches: 18. The DNA for the CDR3 is TGTGCCAGCAGCTCCCCCGCGCTAGGCGGGAGAAGGGAGACCCAGTACTTC. As protein: CASSSPALGGRRETQYF.